The 21 T cell receptor beta chains reported below all come from one sample, sequenced in a study of T-cell memory formation after mild COVID-19. TCRdb redid the calling of the 5' RACE reads with MiXCR, one entry per CDR3 protein. Seen here are about 110,000 distinct CDR3 sequences, roughly an eighth observed once, and the top ten hold under 45%. The sample consisted of PBMCs or a T cell subset sorted from them (not recorded which). The receptors stem from a man younger than 35 who had mild COVID-19 (a few samples of this study predate the infection). Cell type and time point are not known.

This sequence joins TRBV4-3 and TRBJ1-4; D gene ambiguous. There are 18 residues in the CDR3. In germline, CDR1 is LGHNA, CDR2 YSLEER. Trimming stripped 4 bases from V and 1 base from J, with 19 bases between. The DNA of the CDR3 is TGCGCCAGCAGCCCAGGCAGGCTCTGGTTGGGAACTAATGAAAAACTGTTTTTT. Amino acids: CASSPGRLWLGTNEKLFF.

Only a few counts were recorded for this clonotype. This sequence joins TRBV7-9 and TRBJ1-5, with TRBD1 matching over 10 bases. Germline-derived CDR1 and CDR2 are SEHNR and FQNEAQ (reference sequence). CDR3 length equals 18 residues. Losses at the gene ends were 5 bases for V and 4 bases for J; bases not matched to a gene: 14. This chain's CDR3 is CASSGASGTGVVNQPQHF. In DNA, the CDR3 is TGTGCCAGCAGCGGAGCCTCCGGGACAGGGGTGGTAAATCAGCCCCAGCATTTT.

There are many counts of this clonotype. This chain connects TRBV2 to TRBJ2-2, with 10 positions matching TRBD2. From germline, CDR1 is SNHLY and CDR2 FYNNEI. The CDR3 has 18 amino acids. Trimming cost V 6 bases and J 0 bases; bases outside gene matches: 10. The DNA for the CDR3 is TGTGCCAGCAGCACCCGTCTCCTAGCGGGGGCGAACACCGGGGAGCTGTTTTTT. It is translated as CASSTRLLAGANTGELFF.

The chain uses TRBV6-5 and TRBJ2-1, with 10 bases aligning to TRBD2. Trimming took 5 bases from V and 1 from J; bases not matched to a gene: 5. The CDR3 totals 16 residues. CDR1 is MNHEY and CDR2 is SVGAGI in the germline V gene. CDR3 in DNA: TGTGCCAGCAGTAGATTAGCGGGGGGTTCCTACAATGAGCAGTTCTTC. Protein product: CASSRLAGGSYNEQFF.

The chain employs TRBV12-5 and TRBJ2-2, with 14 bases identical to TRBD2. The V segment lost 1 base and the J segment 3 bases; nucleotides outside the gene matches: 7. Germline CDR1 is LGHNT and CDR2 is FRNRAP. CDR3 length: 19 residues. The CDR3 loop is CASGLDGTSGGLYTGELFF. The CDR3 bases are TGTGCTAGTGGTTTGGACGGGACTAGCGGGGGCCTTTACACCGGGGAGCTGTTTTTT.

The gene calls are TRBV7-2 and TRBJ2-7; D remains ambiguous. The CDR3 runs 12 residues. Trimming removed 1 base at V and 5 bases at J, with 6 bases between. CDR1 and CDR2 from the germline V gene are SGHTA and FQGNSA. The CDR3 region is CASSLGRDEQYF. CDR3 nucleotide sequence: TGTGCCAGCAGCTTAGGACGCGACGAGCAGTACTTC.

There are many counts of this clonotype. The chain employs TRBV6-5 and TRBJ2-2; no clear D. The length of the CDR3 is 12 residues. Germline V gene data show CDR1 as MNHEY and CDR2 as SVGAGI. The ends were cut back, 4 bases at V and 5 bases at J, with 5 bases in the middle. The chain's CDR3 is CASSWGTGELFF. CDR3 nucleotides: TGTGCCAGCAGTTGGGGTACCGGGGAGCTGTTTTTT.

The chain joins TRBV4-3 to TRBJ2-7, with 10 bases lining up with TRBD1. Per germline, CDR1 LGHNA and CDR2 YSLEER. V lost 4 bases to trimming and J lost 4 bases; unmatched junction nucleotides: 7. The CDR3 loop spans 15 amino acids. CDR3 nucleotides: TGCGCCAGCAGCCCCGGGACAGGGGCCGAATACGAGCAGTACTTC. Translated: CASSPGTGAEYEQYF.

This clonotype came up a few times. The chain employs TRBV12-3 or TRBV12-4 and TRBJ2-7; D might be TRBD1 or TRBD2, each matching 6 bases. V lost 1 base and J lost 6, with 13 bases in between. This CDR3 is built from 14 residues. CDR3 in amino acids: CASSLGGGFGEQYF. As DNA, the CDR3 is TGTGCCAGCAGTTTAGGAGGGGGGTTTGGCGAGCAGTACTTC.

The genes are TRBV10-3 and TRBJ2-5, with a possible D match to TRBD1 (5 bases). V lost 3 bases, J lost 5 bases, and 16 bases lay in between. The CDR3 contains 15 residues. Germline CDR1 is ENHRY and CDR2 is SYGVKD. The CDR3 coding sequence is TGTGCCATCAGTGACCCGCCAGGGCGGAGTGAGACCCAGTACTTC. It specifies CAISDPPGRSETQYF.

The V call is TRBV20-1, the J call TRBJ2-2; 8 bases line up with TRBD1. The CDR3 has 13 amino acids. Germline CDR1 reads DFQATT; CDR2 reads SNEGSKA (reference sequence). The trim removed 6 bases at V and 5 bases at J, leaving 5 bases unmatched. The CDR3 loop is CSATTGGTGELFF. In nucleotides, the CDR3 is TGCAGTGCCACCACAGGGGGAACCGGGGAGCTGTTTTTT.

In its sample, this clonotype was seen many times. Here the CDR3 reads CASSPPGRYYEQYV. CDR3 DNA: TGTGCCAGCAGCCCCCCCGGGAGGTACTACGAGCAGTACGTC. The rearrangement joins TRBV7-9 to TRBJ2-7, with 7 bases that match TRBD2. Germline V lookup: CDR1 SEHNR, CDR2 FQNEAQ (reference sequence). This CDR3 contains 14 residues. J lost 3 bases, V lost 5 bases, and 7 bases had no gene match.

This clonotype was detected a few times. The chain uses TRBV6-5 and TRBJ2-5, with D maybe TRBD2 (6 bases). Germline assignment: CDR1 MNHEY and CDR2 SVGAGI. The V and J ends lost 2 bases and 4 bases respectively, with 11 bases between them. The CDR3 runs 14 residues. CDR3 sequence: CASSYGGLAETQYF. CDR3 nucleotide sequence: TGTGCCAGCAGTTACGGGGGACTGGCAGAGACCCAGTACTTC.

This rearrangement joins TRBV7-8 to TRBJ1-2, with 10 bases matching TRBD1. This CDR3 is 14 amino acids long. J was trimmed by 4 bases and V by 7 bases; bases with no gene match: 6. CDR1 and CDR2 (germline): SGHVS, FQNEAQ. The CDR3 protein is CASTGQGESYGYTF. In nucleotides, the CDR3 is TGTGCCAGCACTGGACAGGGGGAAAGCTATGGCTACACCTTC.

This sequence joins TRBV9 and TRBJ2-7; possibly TRBD1 for D (5 bases). Germline V CDR1 and CDR2: SGDLS, YYNGEE. The CDR3 consists of 12 residues. V gave up 5 bases and J gave up 1 base, with 7 bases separating them. The CDR3 bases are TGTGCCAGCAGTGACAGTTCCTACGAGCAGTACTTC. Translated, it gives CASSDSSYEQYF.

This clonotype was counted between two and nine times. The chain recombines TRBV2 with TRBJ2-3, with D possibly being TRBD2 (5 bases). CDR1 SNHLY and CDR2 FYNNEI come from the germline V gene. The ends were cut back, 6 bases at V and 4 bases at J, with 17 bases in the middle. The CDR3 is 15 residues long. The CDR3, as DNA: TGTGCCAGCAGGAAGACTACTCGGTGGCCAGATACGCAGTATTTT. This translates into CASRKTTRWPDTQYF.

This clonotype has more than one count but fewer than ten. The chain uses TRBV4-1 and TRBJ2-1; D remains unclear. Germline V CDR1 and CDR2: MGHRA, YSYEKL. Trimming took off 1 base at V and 6 bases at J, with 7 bases between the two ends. The CDR3 length is 13 residues. CDR3 sequence reads: CASSQGTGNEQFF. The CDR3 bases are TGCGCCAGCAGCCAAGGCACCGGCAATGAGCAGTTCTTC.

The CDR3 bases are TGTGCCAGCAGCTTAACGGCGTCCTACGAGCAGTACTTC. This translates into CASSLTASYEQYF. The chain joins TRBV7-9 to TRBJ2-7; D remains ambiguous. Germline V gives CDR1 SEHNR, CDR2 FQNEAQ (reference sequence). CDR3 size: 13 residues. V gave up 2 bases and J gave up 1 base, with 6 bases separating them.

This clonotype has just a few counts. The gene calls are TRBV7-3 and TRBJ2-1; D is possibly TRBD2 (6 bases). V lost 3 bases to trimming and J lost 8 bases, with 8 bases between them. The CDR3 extends over 12 amino acids. Germline V gene sequence: CDR1 SGHTA, CDR2 FQGTGA. In DNA form, the CDR3 reads TGTGCCAGCAGCTTCACGGGGGATGAGCAGTTCTTC. Amino acid sequence: CASSFTGDEQFF.

In its sample, this clonotype was seen a few times. The chain is built from TRBV3-1 and TRBJ2-3; tentative D call: TRBD2 (5 bases). CDR1 and CDR2 (germline): LGHDT, YNNKEL (reference sequence). The length of the CDR3 is 18 residues. V was pared by 1 base and J by 5 bases, with 22 bases between. The CDR3 DNA follows: TGTGCCAGCAGCCAAGCATGGCCGGGGTTCTCCATAGAAGATACGCAGTATTTT. This translates into CASSQAWPGFSIEDTQYF.

This sequence joins TRBV29-1 and TRBJ2-3; TRBD1 aligns across 7 bases. CDR1 is SQVTM and CDR2 is ANQGSEA in the germline V gene. This CDR3 region has 16 residues. V was pared by 6 bases and J by 1 base, with 13 bases of the junction left unmatched. CDR3 nucleotides: TGCAGCGTGATGGGGGAAGTCGACAGGGGCACAGATACGCAGTATTTT. It translates to CSVMGEVDRGTDTQYF.